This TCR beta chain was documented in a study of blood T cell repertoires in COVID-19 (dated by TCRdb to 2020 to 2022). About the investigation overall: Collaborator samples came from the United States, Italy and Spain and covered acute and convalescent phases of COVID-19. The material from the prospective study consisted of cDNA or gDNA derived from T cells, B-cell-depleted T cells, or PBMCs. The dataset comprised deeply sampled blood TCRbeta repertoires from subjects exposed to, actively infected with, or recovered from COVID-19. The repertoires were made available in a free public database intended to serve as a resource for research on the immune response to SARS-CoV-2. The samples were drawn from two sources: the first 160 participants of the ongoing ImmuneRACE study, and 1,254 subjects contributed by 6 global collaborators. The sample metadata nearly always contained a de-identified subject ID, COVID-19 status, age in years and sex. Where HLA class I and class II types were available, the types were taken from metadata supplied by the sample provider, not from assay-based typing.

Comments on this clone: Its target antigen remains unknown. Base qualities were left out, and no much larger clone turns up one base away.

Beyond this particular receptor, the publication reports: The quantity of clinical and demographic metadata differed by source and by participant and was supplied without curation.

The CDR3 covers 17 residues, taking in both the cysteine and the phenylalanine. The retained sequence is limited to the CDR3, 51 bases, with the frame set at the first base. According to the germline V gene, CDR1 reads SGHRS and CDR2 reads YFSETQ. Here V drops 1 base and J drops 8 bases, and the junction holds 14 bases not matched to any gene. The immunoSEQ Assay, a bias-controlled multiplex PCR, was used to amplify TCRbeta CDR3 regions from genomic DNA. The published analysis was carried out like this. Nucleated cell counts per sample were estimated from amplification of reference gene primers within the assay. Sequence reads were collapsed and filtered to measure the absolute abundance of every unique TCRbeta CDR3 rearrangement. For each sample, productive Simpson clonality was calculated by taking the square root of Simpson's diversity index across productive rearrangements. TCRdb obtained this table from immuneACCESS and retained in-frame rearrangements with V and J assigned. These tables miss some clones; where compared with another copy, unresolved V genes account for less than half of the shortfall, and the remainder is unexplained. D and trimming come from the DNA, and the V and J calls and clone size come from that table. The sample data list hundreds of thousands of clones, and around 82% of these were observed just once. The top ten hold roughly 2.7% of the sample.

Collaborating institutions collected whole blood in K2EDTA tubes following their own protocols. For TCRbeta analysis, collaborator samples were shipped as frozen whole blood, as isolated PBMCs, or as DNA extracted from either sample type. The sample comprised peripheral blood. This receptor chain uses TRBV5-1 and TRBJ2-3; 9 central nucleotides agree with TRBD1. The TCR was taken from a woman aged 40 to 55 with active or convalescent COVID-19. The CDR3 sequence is CASSLTTGTGLLGTQYF. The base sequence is TGCGCCAGCAGCTTGACCACCGGGACAGGGTTATTAGGTACGCAGTATTTT.